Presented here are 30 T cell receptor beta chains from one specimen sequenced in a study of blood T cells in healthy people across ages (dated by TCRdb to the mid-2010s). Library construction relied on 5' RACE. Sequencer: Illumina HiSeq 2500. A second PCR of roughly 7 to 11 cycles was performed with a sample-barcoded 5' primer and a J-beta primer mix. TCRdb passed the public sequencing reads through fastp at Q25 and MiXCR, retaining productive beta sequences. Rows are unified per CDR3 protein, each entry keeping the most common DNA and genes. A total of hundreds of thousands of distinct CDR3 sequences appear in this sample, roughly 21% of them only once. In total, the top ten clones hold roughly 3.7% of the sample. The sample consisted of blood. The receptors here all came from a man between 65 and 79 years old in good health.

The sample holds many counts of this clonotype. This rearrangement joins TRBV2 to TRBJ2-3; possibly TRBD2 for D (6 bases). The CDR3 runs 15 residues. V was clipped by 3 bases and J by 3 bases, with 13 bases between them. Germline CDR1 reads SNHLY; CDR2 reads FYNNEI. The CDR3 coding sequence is TGTGCCAGCAGTGATAACGGGAGAGAGACAGATACGCAGTATTTT. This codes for CASSDNGRETDTQYF. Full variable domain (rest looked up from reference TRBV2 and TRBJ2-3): EPEVTQTPSHQVTQMGQEVILRCVPISNHLYFYWYRQILGQKVEFLVSFYNNEISEKSEIFDDQFSVERPDGSNFTLKIRSTKLEDSAMYFCASSDNGRETDTQYFGPGTRLTVL.

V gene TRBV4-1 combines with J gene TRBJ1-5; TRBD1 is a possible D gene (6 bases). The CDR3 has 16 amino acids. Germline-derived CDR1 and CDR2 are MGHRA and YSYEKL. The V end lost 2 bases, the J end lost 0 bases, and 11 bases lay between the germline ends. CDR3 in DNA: TGCGCCAGCAGCCAAAGGACAGTTAATAGCAATCAGCCCCAGCATTTT. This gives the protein CASSQRTVNSNQPQHF.

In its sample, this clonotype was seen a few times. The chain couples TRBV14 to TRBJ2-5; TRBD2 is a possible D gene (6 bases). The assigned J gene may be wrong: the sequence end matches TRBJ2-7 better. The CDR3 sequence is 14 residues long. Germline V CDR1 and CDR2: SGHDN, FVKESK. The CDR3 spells CASSQGPSVYEQYF. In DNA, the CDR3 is TGTGCCAGCAGCCAAGGCCCTAGCGTTTACGAGCAGTACTTC.

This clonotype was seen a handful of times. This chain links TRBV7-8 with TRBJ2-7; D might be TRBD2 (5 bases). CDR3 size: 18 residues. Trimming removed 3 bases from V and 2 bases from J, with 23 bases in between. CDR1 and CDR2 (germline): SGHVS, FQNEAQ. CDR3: CASSFAYREGPKTYEQYF. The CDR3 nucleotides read TGTGCCAGCAGCTTCGCTTATCGTGAGGGTCCCAAGACCTACGAGCAGTACTTC. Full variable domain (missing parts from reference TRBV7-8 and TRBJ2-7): GAGVSQSPRYKVAKRGQDVALRCDPISGHVSLFWYQQALGQGPEFLTYFQNEAQLDKSGLPSDRFFAERPEGSVSTLKIQRTQQEDSAVYLCASSFAYREGPKTYEQYFGPGTRLTVT.

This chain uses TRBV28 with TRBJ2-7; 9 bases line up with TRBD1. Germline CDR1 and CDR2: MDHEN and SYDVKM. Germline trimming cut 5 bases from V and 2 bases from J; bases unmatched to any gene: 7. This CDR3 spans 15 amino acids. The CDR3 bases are TGTGCCAGCAGTGCCGCCGGGACAGGGCCCTACGAGCAGTACTTC. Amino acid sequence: CASSAAGTGPYEQYF.

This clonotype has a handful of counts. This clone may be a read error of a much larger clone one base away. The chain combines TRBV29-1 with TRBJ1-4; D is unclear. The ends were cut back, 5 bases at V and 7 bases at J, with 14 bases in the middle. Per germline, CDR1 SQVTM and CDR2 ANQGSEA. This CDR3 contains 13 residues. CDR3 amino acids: CSVHDTWGEKLFF. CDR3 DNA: TGCAGCGTTCATGACACCTGGGGTGAAAAACTGTTTTTT.

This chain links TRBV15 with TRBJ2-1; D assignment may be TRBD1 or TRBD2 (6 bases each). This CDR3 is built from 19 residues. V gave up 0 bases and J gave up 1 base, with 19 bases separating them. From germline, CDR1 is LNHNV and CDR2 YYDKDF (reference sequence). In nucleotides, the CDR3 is TGTGCCACCAGCAGAGACCCGCGGAGGGGGAGCTATTCCTACAATGAGCAGTTCTTC. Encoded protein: CATSRDPRRGSYSYNEQFF.

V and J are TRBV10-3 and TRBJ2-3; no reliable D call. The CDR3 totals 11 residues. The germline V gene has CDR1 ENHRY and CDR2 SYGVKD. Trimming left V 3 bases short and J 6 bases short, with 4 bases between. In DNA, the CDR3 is TGTGCCATCAGTGACTTGGATACGCAGTATTTT. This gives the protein CAISDLDTQYF.

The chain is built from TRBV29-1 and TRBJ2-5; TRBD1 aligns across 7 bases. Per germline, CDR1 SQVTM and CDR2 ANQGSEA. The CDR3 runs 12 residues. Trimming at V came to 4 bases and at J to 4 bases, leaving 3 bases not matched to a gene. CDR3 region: CSVGRTGETQYF. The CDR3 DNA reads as TGCAGCGTTGGGAGGACAGGAGAGACCCAGTACTTC. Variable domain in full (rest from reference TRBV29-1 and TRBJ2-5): SAVISQKPSRDICQRGTSLTIQCQVDSQVTMMFWYRQQPGQSLTLIATANQGSEATYESGFVIDKFPISRPNLTFSTLTVSNMSPEDSSIYLCSVGRTGETQYFGPGTRLLVL.

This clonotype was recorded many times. The CDR3 here is CAISGGQGASYEQYF. The DNA for the CDR3 is TGTGCCATCAGTGGGGGACAGGGGGCATCCTACGAGCAGTACTTC. The chain employs TRBV10-3 and TRBJ2-7; 12 bases match TRBD1. The CDR3 has 15 amino acids. Germline loops: CDR1 ENHRY, CDR2 SYGVKD. V was clipped by 4 bases and J by 1 base; unmatched bases: 2.

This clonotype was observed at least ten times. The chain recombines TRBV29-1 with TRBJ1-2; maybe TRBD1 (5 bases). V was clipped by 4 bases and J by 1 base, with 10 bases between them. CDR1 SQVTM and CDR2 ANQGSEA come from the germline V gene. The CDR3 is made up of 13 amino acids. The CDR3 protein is CSVGQGLNYGYTF. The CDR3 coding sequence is TGCAGCGTTGGGCAGGGCCTTAACTATGGCTACACCTTC.

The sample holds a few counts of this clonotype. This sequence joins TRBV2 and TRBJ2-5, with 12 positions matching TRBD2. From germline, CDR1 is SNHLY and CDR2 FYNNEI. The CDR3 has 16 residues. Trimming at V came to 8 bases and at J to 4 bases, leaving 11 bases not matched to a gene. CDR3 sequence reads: CASRPGLAGLAETQYF. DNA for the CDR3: TGTGCCAGCCGACCTGGACTAGCGGGACTTGCAGAGACCCAGTACTTC.

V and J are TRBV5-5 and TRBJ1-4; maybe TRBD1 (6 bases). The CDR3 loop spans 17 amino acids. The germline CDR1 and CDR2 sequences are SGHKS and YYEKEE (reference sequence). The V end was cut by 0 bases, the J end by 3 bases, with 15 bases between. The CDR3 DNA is TGTGCCAGCAGCTTGGGGGGAACAGGGTTACCTAATGAAAAACTGTTTTTT. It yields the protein CASSLGGTGLPNEKLFF.

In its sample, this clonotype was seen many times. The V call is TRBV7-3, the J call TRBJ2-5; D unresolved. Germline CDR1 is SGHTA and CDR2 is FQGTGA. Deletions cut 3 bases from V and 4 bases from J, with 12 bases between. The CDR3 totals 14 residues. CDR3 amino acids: CASSFSTQLETQYF. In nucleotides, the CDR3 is TGTGCCAGCAGCTTCAGTACACAGTTAGAGACCCAGTACTTC.

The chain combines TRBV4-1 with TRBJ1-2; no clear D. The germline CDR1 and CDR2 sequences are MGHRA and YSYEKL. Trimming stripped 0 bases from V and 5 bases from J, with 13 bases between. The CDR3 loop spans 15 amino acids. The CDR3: CASSQDLSDKYGYTF. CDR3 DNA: TGCGCCAGCAGCCAAGATCTTTCGGATAAGTATGGCTACACCTTC.

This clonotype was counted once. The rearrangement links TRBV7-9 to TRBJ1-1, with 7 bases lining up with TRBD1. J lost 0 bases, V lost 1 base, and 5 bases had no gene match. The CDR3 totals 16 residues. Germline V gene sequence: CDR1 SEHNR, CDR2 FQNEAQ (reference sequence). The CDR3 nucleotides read TGTGCCAGCAGCTTAGGGCTTGGGACAGTGAACACTGAAGCTTTCTTT. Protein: CASSLGLGTVNTEAFF.

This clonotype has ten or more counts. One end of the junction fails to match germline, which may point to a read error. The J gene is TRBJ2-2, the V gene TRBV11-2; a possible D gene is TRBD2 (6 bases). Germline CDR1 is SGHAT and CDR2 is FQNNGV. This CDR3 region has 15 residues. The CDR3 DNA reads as TGTGCCAGCAGTTTAGCGGAGATAAACACCGGGGAGCTGTTTTTT. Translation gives CASSLAEINTGELFF.

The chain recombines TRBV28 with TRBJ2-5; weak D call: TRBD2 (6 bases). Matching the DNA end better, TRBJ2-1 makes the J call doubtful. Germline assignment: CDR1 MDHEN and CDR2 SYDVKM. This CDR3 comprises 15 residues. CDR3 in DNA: TGTGCCAGTTTGACGGCGGGACCCGGGGCCAATGAGCAGTTCTTC. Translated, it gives CASLTAGPGANEQFF.

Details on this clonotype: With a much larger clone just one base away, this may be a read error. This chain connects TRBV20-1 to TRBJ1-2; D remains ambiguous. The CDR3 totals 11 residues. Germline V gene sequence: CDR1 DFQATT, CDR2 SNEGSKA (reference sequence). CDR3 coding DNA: TGCAGTGCTAGTGACCCCATGACCTCTGCCTTC. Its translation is CSASDPMTSAF.

The CDR3 region has the DNA TGTGCCAGCAGCCAAGGTGGGGGACCGGGACAGCGAGCGGTCTATGGCTACACCTTC. This sequence encodes CASSQGGGPGQRAVYGYTF. The chain recombines TRBV3-1 with TRBJ1-2; 7 bases are a match to TRBD1. Germline assignment: CDR1 LGHDT and CDR2 YNNKEL (reference sequence). The CDR3 consists of 19 residues. J lost 4 bases, V lost 1 base, and 18 bases had no gene match.

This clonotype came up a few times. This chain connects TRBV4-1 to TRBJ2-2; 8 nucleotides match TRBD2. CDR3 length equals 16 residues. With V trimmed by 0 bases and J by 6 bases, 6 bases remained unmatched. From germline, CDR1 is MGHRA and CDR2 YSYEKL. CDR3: CASSQEGTSDAGELFF. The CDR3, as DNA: TGCGCCAGCAGCCAAGAAGGGACTAGTGATGCCGGGGAGCTGTTTTTT.

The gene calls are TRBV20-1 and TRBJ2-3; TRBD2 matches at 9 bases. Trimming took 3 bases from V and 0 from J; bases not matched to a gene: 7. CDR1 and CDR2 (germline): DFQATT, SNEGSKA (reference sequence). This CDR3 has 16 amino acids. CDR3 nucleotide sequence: TGCAGTGCTAGTACCATCCTAGCGGGAAGCACAGATACGCAGTATTTT. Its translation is CSASTILAGSTDTQYF.

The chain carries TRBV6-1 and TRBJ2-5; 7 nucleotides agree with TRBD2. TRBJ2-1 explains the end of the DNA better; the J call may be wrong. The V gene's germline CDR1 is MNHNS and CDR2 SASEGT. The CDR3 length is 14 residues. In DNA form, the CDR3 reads TGTGCCAGCAGTGATGCCGGACTAGTGAATGAGCAGTTCTTC. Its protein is CASSDAGLVNEQFF.

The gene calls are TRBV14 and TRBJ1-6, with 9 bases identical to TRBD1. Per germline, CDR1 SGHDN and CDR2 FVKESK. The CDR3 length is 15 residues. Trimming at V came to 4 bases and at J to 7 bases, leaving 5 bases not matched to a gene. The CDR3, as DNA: TGTGCCAGCAGCCTACAGGGGGCTCGGAATTCACCCCTCCACTTT. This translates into CASSLQGARNSPLHF.

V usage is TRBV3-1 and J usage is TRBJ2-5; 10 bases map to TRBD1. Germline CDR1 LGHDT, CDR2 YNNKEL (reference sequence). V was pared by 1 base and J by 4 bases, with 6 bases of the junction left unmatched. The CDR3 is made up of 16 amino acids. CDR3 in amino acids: CASSQGTGGVGETQYF. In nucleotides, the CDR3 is TGTGCCAGCAGCCAAGGGACAGGGGGTGTTGGAGAGACCCAGTACTTC.

The CDR3 sequence is CATSDPGQGINEQFF. In DNA, the CDR3 is TGTGCCACCAGTGATCCGGGACAGGGGATCAATGAGCAGTTCTTC. The chain employs TRBV24-1 and TRBJ2-1; 10 bases fit TRBD1. The CDR3 totals 15 residues. J was trimmed by 6 bases and V by 3 bases; bases with no gene match: 4. From germline, CDR1 is KGHDR and CDR2 SFDVKD.

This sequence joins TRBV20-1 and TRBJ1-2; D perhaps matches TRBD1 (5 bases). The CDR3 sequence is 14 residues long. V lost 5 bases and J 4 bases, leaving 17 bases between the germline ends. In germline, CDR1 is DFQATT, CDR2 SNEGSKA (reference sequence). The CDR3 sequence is CSAPGTGFAYGYTF. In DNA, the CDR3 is TGCAGTGCTCCCGGGACTGGATTCGCCTATGGCTACACCTTC.

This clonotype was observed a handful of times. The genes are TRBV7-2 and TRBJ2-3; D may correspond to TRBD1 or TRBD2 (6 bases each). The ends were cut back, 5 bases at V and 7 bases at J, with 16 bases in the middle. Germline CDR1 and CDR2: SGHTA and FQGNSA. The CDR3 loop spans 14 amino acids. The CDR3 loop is CASSPLGGGNTQYF. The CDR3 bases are TGTGCCAGCAGCCCCCTTGGGGGCGGGAATACGCAGTATTTT.

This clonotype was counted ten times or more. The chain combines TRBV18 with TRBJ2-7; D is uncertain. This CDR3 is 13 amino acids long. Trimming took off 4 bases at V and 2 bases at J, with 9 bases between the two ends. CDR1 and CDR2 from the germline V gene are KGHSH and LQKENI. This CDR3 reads CASSLSGTYEQYF. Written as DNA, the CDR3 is TGTGCCAGCTCACTATCAGGTACCTACGAGCAGTACTTC.

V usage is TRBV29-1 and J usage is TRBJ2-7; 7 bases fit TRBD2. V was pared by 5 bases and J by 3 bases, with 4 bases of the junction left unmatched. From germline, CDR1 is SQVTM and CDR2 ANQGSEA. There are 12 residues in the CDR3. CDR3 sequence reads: CSVLPGGYEQYF. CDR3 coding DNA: TGCAGCGTTCTGCCGGGAGGCTACGAGCAGTACTTC.